A single sample is the source of the 15 T cell receptor beta chains below, sequenced in a study of vaccination and CD4 T cells after COVID-19. Treatment: approximately 9-day PBMC culture with coronavirus spike peptide pools or control peptides (ViraFEST assay). Cultured CD4+ T-cell DNA underwent Oncomine TCR Beta short-read sequencing. TCRdb fed the PCR reads into MiXCR, producing one record per CDR3 protein. Among more than 10,000 distinct CDR3 sequences listed, about 76% were seen once. These TCRs' antigens remain unknown. The sample consisted of CD4+ T cells from blood, cultured in vitro. Receptor source: a human donor who had recovered from COVID-19.

This chain joins TRBV7-9 and TRBJ1-1; D remains unclear. CDR1 SEHNR and CDR2 FQNEAQ come from the germline V gene (reference sequence). The CDR3 runs to 12 residues. Trimming stripped 7 bases from V and 0 bases from J, with 6 bases between. The CDR3 spells CASTVVNTEAFF. The DNA of the CDR3 is TGTGCCAGCACCGTAGTGAACACTGAAGCTTTCTTT.

This sequence joins TRBV27 and TRBJ1-5; possibly TRBD1 for D (6 bases). This CDR3 has 15 amino acids. The germline CDR1 and CDR2 sequences are MNHEY and SMNVEV (reference sequence). Trimming left V 5 bases short and J 4 bases short, with 15 bases between. CDR3 in amino acids: CASSHKGHRNQPQHF. CDR3 coding DNA: TGTGCCAGCAGTCACAAGGGACATCGTAATCAGCCCCAGCATTTT.

The CDR3 reads CASSSHPGQMNTEAFF. Here the CDR3 DNA reads TGTGCCAGCAGCTCCCATCCGGGACAGATGAACACTGAAGCTTTCTTT. The chain has TRBV7-2 and TRBJ1-1; 7 bases map to TRBD1. The germline V gene encodes CDR1 SGHTA and CDR2 FQGNSA. The CDR3 has 16 residues. The V gene end was trimmed by 4 bases and the J gene end by 0 bases; junction bases not matched to a gene: 8.

This clonotype was seen more than once but under ten times. The genes are TRBV6-1 and TRBJ2-1; 8 nucleotides agree with TRBD2. The last part of the DNA fits TRBJ2-7 better; the J call may be wrong. Germline V CDR1 and CDR2: MNHNS, SASEGT. This CDR3 has 14 residues. The CDR3 protein is CASSPSGRDYEQYF. The CDR3 region has the DNA TGTGCCAGCAGCCCCAGCGGGAGAGACTACGAGCAGTACTTC.

The chain employs TRBV7-9 and TRBJ2-7; D uncertain. V lost 4 bases, J lost 5 bases, and 9 bases lay in between. This CDR3 is built from 12 residues. The germline V gene encodes CDR1 SEHNR and CDR2 FQNEAQ (reference sequence). CDR3 loop: CASSSPWDEQYF. The CDR3, as DNA: TGTGCCAGCAGCTCACCTTGGGACGAGCAGTACTTC.

This sequence joins TRBV20-1 and TRBJ2-7, with TRBD1 identical over 9 bases. Germline lookup yields CDR1 DFQATT and CDR2 SNEGSKA (reference sequence). V lost 4 bases and J lost 5; bases outside the gene matches: 9. The CDR3 sequence is 14 residues long. In DNA, the CDR3 is TGCAGTGCTAAGACAGGGGGACCTACCAACGAGCAGTACTTC. Translated, it gives CSAKTGGPTNEQYF.

Only one count was recorded for this clonotype. The rearrangement links TRBV12-3 or TRBV12-4 to TRBJ1-2; D is undetermined. V gave up 3 bases and J gave up 2 bases, with 7 bases separating them. The CDR3 is made up of 13 amino acids. DNA of the CDR3: TGTGCCAGCAGTTTGCTGGGAAACTATGGCTACACCTTC. It is translated as CASSLLGNYGYTF.

This clonotype appeared a few times. The chain employs TRBV24-1 and TRBJ2-5; possible D gene TRBD1, 6 bases. The CDR3 has 15 residues. Looked up from germline, CDR1 is KGHDR and CDR2 is SFDVKD. Trimming took off 0 bases at V and 3 bases at J, with 10 bases between the two ends. CDR3 protein: CATSDLWDTKETQYF. CDR3 nucleotide sequence: TGTGCCACCAGTGATTTGTGGGACACAAAAGAGACCCAGTACTTC.

The chain carries TRBV11-1 and TRBJ2-2; D is possibly TRBD1 or TRBD2 (5 bases each). This CDR3 is 16 amino acids long. Germline V CDR1 and CDR2: SGHAT, FQDESV (reference sequence). The V end lost 5 bases, the J end lost 0 bases, and 13 bases lay between the germline ends. CDR3 residues: CASSRGVGANTGELFF. As DNA, the CDR3 is TGTGCCAGCAGCCGGGGCGTGGGGGCGAACACCGGGGAGCTGTTTTTT.

The chain carries TRBV24-1 and TRBJ1-1; possibly TRBD1 for D (5 bases). The V end was cut by 7 bases, the J end by 8 bases, with 16 bases between. CDR1 KGHDR and CDR2 SFDVKD come from the germline V gene. This CDR3 contains 13 residues. CDR3 amino acids: CATSGTHPGEAFF. The CDR3 DNA reads as TGTGCCACCAGCGGGACCCACCCAGGAGAAGCTTTCTTT.

J is TRBJ1-6 and V is TRBV5-1; D uncertain. V lost 0 bases to trimming and J lost 9 bases, with 7 bases between them. Germline CDR1 and CDR2: SGHRS and YFSETQ. This CDR3 region has 13 residues. As DNA, the CDR3 is TGCGCCAGCAGCTTGGAAAGGAGTTCACCCCTCCACTTT. It codes for CASSLERSSPLHF.

CDR3 in DNA: TGCAGTTCGCGGACGGTGAACACCGGGGAGCTGTTTTTT. Translated, it gives CSSRTVNTGELFF. The chain joins TRBV20-1 to TRBJ2-2; D gene ambiguous. The germline gives CDR1 DFQATT, CDR2 SNEGSKA (reference sequence). V dropped 8 bases and J dropped 1 base, with 11 bases sitting between them. The CDR3 contains 13 residues.

This chain joins TRBV28 and TRBJ1-2; D is uncertain. The germline V and J ends were trimmed by 4 bases and 8 bases, with 20 bases remaining between them. The CDR3 is 15 amino acids. Germline loops: CDR1 MDHEN, CDR2 SYDVKM. The CDR3 here is CASSSRAGRVLGYTF. In nucleotides, the CDR3 is TGTGCCAGCAGTTCTCGAGCCGGGCGGGTTTTAGGCTACACCTTC.

The chain couples TRBV6-1 to TRBJ2-4; the match to TRBD2 covers 8 bases. The germline V gene encodes CDR1 MNHNS and CDR2 SASEGT. The V and J ends lost 8 bases and 0 bases, in that order; junction bases with no gene match: 9. The CDR3 totals 16 residues. The CDR3 sequence: CASSPLAGPAKNIQYF. DNA of the CDR3: TGTGCCAGCTCCCCCCTAGCGGGCCCAGCCAAAAACATTCAGTACTTC.

This rearrangement joins TRBV6-2 or TRBV6-3 to TRBJ2-7, with TRBD1 identical over 9 bases. Germline CDR1 and CDR2: MNHEY and SVGEGT. This CDR3 has 15 amino acids. The junction had 10 bases not matched to a gene; V was cut back by 8 bases and J by 2 bases. The CDR3 here is CASLPGDRVTYEQYF. In nucleotides, the CDR3 is TGTGCCAGCCTGCCTGGGGACAGGGTAACCTACGAGCAGTACTTC.